The sequence of this T cell receptor beta chain was determined in a study of blood T cells in healthy people across ages. Study observations and caveats: A strong correlation between TCR beta diversity and naive T cell percentage was seen.

With regard to this clonotype: Its antigen is not identified.

The use of a sample-barcoded 5' primer and a J-beta primer mix characterized a second PCR of 7 to 11 cycles. TCRdb analysed the 5' RACE reads with MiXCR anew, one entry per CDR3 protein. The sample holds approximately 850,000 distinct CDR3 sequences, approximately 48% seen once. The J segment lost 5 bases and the V segment lost 2 bases, leaving 9 bases of the junction unmatched. CDR1 is MNHEY and CDR2 is SVGEGT in the germline V gene. CDR3 length equals 17 residues. The chain joins TRBV6-2 or TRBV6-3 to TRBJ2-3; TRBD2 matches 11 bases. This TCR derives from a man in his sixties in good health. What was sequenced was blood. CDR3 DNA: TGTGCCAGCAGTTACGAGACTAGCGGGGCCACCCGAGATACGCAGTATTTT. Its translation: CASSYETSGATRDTQYF.